This TCR beta chain was observed in a study of T cells in Graves' hyperthyroidism and ophthalmopathy (dated by TCRdb to the late 2010s). Regarding the complete study: Peripheral blood samples were taken at initial diagnosis, before any treatment was given. According to the paper, TCR Vbeta CDR3 sequencing was carried out on 135 peripheral blood samples, which came from 40 to 45 ophthalmopathy, under 80 hyperthyroidism and about 17 progressor patients. An independent validation cohort of 18 to 20 hyperthyroidism patients and 17 patients who later progressed to ophthalmopathy tested prospective prediction of ophthalmopathy. Following sampling, methimazole starting at 30 mg daily was given to hyperthyroidism patients, and high-dose intravenous methylprednisolone was given to ophthalmopathy patients. The study also compared thyroid tissue and blood T-cell repertoires from roughly six Graves' hyperthyroidism patients. A discovery cohort of about a hundred patients, 43 with Graves' ophthalmopathy and 55 to 65 with stable Graves' hyperthyroidism, was used to find distinguishing TCR V-J signatures. For training and testing, the 100 patients in the discovery cohort were randomly divided in a 7:3 ratio. Broad study findings and their caveats: Sample size was not statistically predetermined, and investigators were not blinded to group allocation. During validation, the model predicted progression to ophthalmopathy a median of around 6 months ahead of onset, with around 71% sensitivity and roughly 75% specificity. Most expanded thyroid clonotypes (frequency above 0.001) were also found in blood, which suggests that blood repertoires may mirror thyroid immune responses. A model built on a 13 V-J signature distinguished ophthalmopathy from stable hyperthyroidism, reaching roughly 88% sensitivity and 81.08% specificity in cross-validation and 80%/75% in testing.

Amplification of TCR beta CDR3 regions was carried out from RNA transcripts. The TCR CDR3 was subjected to a first round of RT-PCR using the HTBI primer set and the Qiagen OneStep RT-PCR kit. Libraries were constructed in a second round of multiplex PCR, after which size selection and purification were carried out. Libraries were sequenced paired-end with 100 bp reads on an Illumina HiSeq2000. The original pipeline was this. SOAPnuke was used to process the raw data, removing reads that contained adapters or uncalled bases, had a mean Phred below 15, or lacked an exact match to the constant primer or identifier. COPE v1.2.5 was used to merge the high-quality paired reads, and each unique nucleotide sequence was defined as a clonotype. Clonotypes were aligned to IMGT TRBV, TRBD and TRBJ reference segments using MiTCR v1.1. The analysis was restricted to V-J combinations with a frequency above 0.0001, which together covered around 99% of the repertoires. A TCS score was defined as the ratio between F50 (clonal expansion) and ExV (chaos), using BLOSUM62-based TCRdist between CDR3 peptides within each V-J. Welch's t-statistics and random forest reduced around 520 V-J features to roughly 13, which were used in a naive Bayes classifier (R e1071). TCRdb reworked the public reads: Q25 trimming with fastp, MiXCR clone assembly, productive beta chains retained. Every CDR3 protein is listed once, alongside the most common genes and DNA of its rows. Clone size and V and J calls follow TCRdb, not the original study. For this sample there are some 490,000 distinct CDR3 sequences; 20% to 25% appear just once. The ten largest account for approximately 54% of the sample.

The germline V gene (reference sequence) provides CDR1 LNHNV and CDR2 YYDKDF. Between the V and J ends, shortened by 1 base and 1 base respectively, the junction contains 19 bases. The cysteine opens and the phenylalanine closes a CDR3 of 18 amino acids. Only the CDR3 DNA is retained, 54 bases long and in frame from the first base. This clonotype appeared a single time. Its antigen is still unknown. Per-nucleotide qualities are absent, and no much larger clonotype sits a single base away. A single read counts as weak evidence. Ophthalmopathy patients had moderately to severely active disease, Clinical Activity Score of at least 3, NOSPECS grade of at least 4, and duration under 3 months. The study excluded patients with uncontrolled infections, other autoimmune diseases, pregnancy or lactation. Diagnoses relied on clinical symptoms, serum thyroxine and TRAb, thyroid ultrasound and orbital computed tomography. PBMCs were separated from under 11 ml of fresh peripheral blood using Ficoll-Paque density gradient centrifugation. Total RNA was extracted using Trizol reagent, and RNA quality was assessed on an Agilent 2100 Bioanalyzer.

This receptor was obtained from a woman aged 70-85 years with Graves' ophthalmopathy. The specimen was blood. The V gene is TRBV15 and the J gene is TRBJ1-1; confidence is insufficient to name the D gene. The sequenced DNA is TGTGCCACCAGCAGAGGGGGAAGTGGTTCTTTGGGGAACACTGAAGCTTTCTTT. The resulting protein is CATSRGGSGSLGNTEAFF.